The 25 T cell receptor beta chains listed next were all sequenced from one sample in a study of vaccination effects on CD4 cells after COVID-19 (dated by TCRdb to 2022 to 2024). In the ViraFEST assay, PBMC were stimulated with viral peptide pools, and TCR sequencing was then used to find antigen-specific CD4+ T cell clonotypes based on their expansion. After less than 13 days of culture, CD4+ T cells were isolated with the EasySep CD4+ T cell isolation kit. Two doses of either the BNT162b2 or the mRNA-1273 mRNA SARS-CoV-2 vaccine were administered to participants. Library generation was performed with the immunoSEQ multiplex PCR assay. TCRdb's version of the immuneACCESS table is confined to in-frame rearrangements and falls short of the full clone set. An unresolved V gene accounts for under half of the shortfall where checked; the remainder is of unknown origin. The sample data list some 50,000 clones, and nearly 75% of these were observed just once. The ten largest clones take up around 15% of the sample.

No antigen is known for these receptors. The sample consisted of CD4+ T cells from PBMCs cultured with HCoV-OC43 spike peptides, taken after COVID-19 vaccination. The cell subset or site label of this sample denotes: HCoV-OC43 spike overlapping peptide pool stimulation. The receptors come from a human donor who received a COVID-19 vaccine.

The V gene is TRBV7-8, the J gene TRBJ2-7; D unclear. Germline CDR1 is SGHVS and CDR2 is FQNEAQ. V lost 1 base and J lost 6, with 19 bases in between. The CDR3 is made up of 16 amino acids. CDR3 in DNA: TGTGCCAGCAGCTTAGGAGCTGTGTCAGCGTTGGGCGAGCAGTACTTC. It yields the protein CASSLGAVSALGEQYF.

V is TRBV10-3 and J is TRBJ2-5; the D gene is possibly TRBD1 (5 bases). Germline lookup yields CDR1 ENHRY and CDR2 SYGVKD. V was pared by 7 bases and J by 2 bases, with 11 bases between. This CDR3 region has 13 residues. CDR3 nucleotides: TGTGCCATCAAGGCACAGGAACAAGAGACCCAGTACTTC. This sequence encodes CAIKAQEQETQYF.

This clone has just a few counts. The chain uses TRBV5-1 and TRBJ2-1, with D tentatively TRBD1 (5 bases). Germline CDR1 reads SGHRS; CDR2 reads YFSETQ. The CDR3 runs 14 residues. Trimming removed 1 base at V and 5 bases at J, with 10 bases between. The CDR3 bases are TGCGCCAGCAGCTTGTGGGGCGAGAACAATGAGCAGTTCTTC. Its protein product is CASSLWGENNEQFF.

This clone was counted between two and nine times. The V call is TRBV2, the J call TRBJ2-7, with D possibly TRBD2 on 5 matching bases. Germline-derived CDR1 and CDR2 are SNHLY and FYNNEI. The CDR3 is made up of 13 amino acids. Trimming removed 3 bases at V and 6 bases at J, with 12 bases between. As DNA, the CDR3 is TGTGCCAGCAGTGACGTAGGGCGGGCCGAGCAGTACTTC. It specifies CASSDVGRAEQYF.

In DNA, the CDR3 is TGCGCCAGCAGCTTCGGTGGGGTAGCGGGGAACAATGAGCAGTTCTTC. Protein sequence: CASSFGGVAGNNEQFF. The V call is TRBV5-1, the J call TRBJ2-1; 8 bases match TRBD2. The length of the CDR3 is 16 residues. V lost 2 bases to trimming and J lost 5 bases; unmatched junction nucleotides: 9. The germline V gene encodes CDR1 SGHRS and CDR2 YFSETQ.

The V and J genes are TRBV20-1 and TRBJ2-1; possible D gene TRBD2, 5 bases. The V gene's germline CDR1 is DFQATT and CDR2 SNEGSKA (reference sequence). Trimming removed 4 bases at V and 8 bases at J, with 9 bases between. CDR3 length equals 11 residues. The CDR3 DNA follows: TGCAGTGCTATCAGCGGATATGAGCAGTTCTTC. Translation: CSAISGYEQFF.

The chain combines TRBV12-3 or TRBV12-4 with TRBJ1-1; no firm D call. The CDR3 loop spans 13 amino acids. Between the trimmed V and J ends, which lost 1 base and 3 bases, there was a span of 6 bases. CDR3 protein: CASSLGIDTEAFF. The CDR3 DNA reads TGTGCCAGCAGTTTAGGGATAGACACTGAAGCTTTCTTT.

The chain couples TRBV2 to TRBJ2-3; TRBD2 aligns across 11 bases. The V gene end was trimmed by 0 bases and the J gene end by 4 bases; junction bases not matched to a gene: 3. Per germline, CDR1 SNHLY and CDR2 FYNNEI. The CDR3 sequence is 16 residues long. Written as DNA, the CDR3 is TGTGCCAGCAGTGAAGCAGTAGCGGGAGGGCCAGATACGCAGTATTTT. Translation: CASSEAVAGGPDTQYF.

This chain links TRBV5-5 with TRBJ1-4, with 8 bases matching TRBD1. CDR3 length: 17 residues. In germline, CDR1 is SGHKS, CDR2 YYEKEE (reference sequence). With V trimmed by 5 bases and J by 0 bases, 9 bases remained unmatched. DNA of the CDR3: TGTGCCAGCAGAGGGGCAGGGGGCTCCCCAACTAATGAAAAACTGTTTTTT. Translation gives CASRGAGGSPTNEKLFF.

This clone was seen a single time. This chain joins TRBV4-1 and TRBJ2-5; 7 positions agree with TRBD2. Unmatched junction bases numbered 13, after V lost 0 bases and J lost 3 bases. CDR1 is MGHRA, CDR2 YSYEKL, per germline. This CDR3 comprises 18 residues. The CDR3 here is CASSQDGLMMAGEETQYF. The CDR3 DNA sequence: TGCGCCAGCAGCCAAGATGGGTTAATGATGGCGGGAGAAGAGACCCAGTACTTC.

J is TRBJ2-7 and V is TRBV6-1; D is undetermined. CDR3 length equals 15 residues. Germline CDR1 is MNHNS and CDR2 is SASEGT. Trimming left V 2 bases short and J 9 bases short, with 20 bases between. The CDR3 spells CASSEQEGGSSVQYF. The DNA for the CDR3 is TGTGCCAGCAGTGAACAGGAAGGTGGTAGTTCGGTGCAGTACTTC.

The gene calls are TRBV18 and TRBJ2-7; the match to TRBD1 covers 7 bases. With 3 bases clipped from V and 3 bases from J, the junction kept 2 bases outside the gene matches. In germline, CDR1 is KGHSH, CDR2 LQKENI. CDR3 length: 13 residues. Written as DNA, the CDR3 is TGTGCCAGCTCACCCGGGACAGACTACGAGCAGTACTTC. Translating gives CASSPGTDYEQYF.

The chain carries TRBV6-1 and TRBJ2-7, with a possible D match to TRBD1 (5 bases). The CDR3 loop spans 12 amino acids. The germline V gene has CDR1 MNHNS and CDR2 SASEGT. The V and J ends lost 0 bases and 12 bases respectively, with 12 bases between them. The CDR3 spells CASSEAPQGLYF. The CDR3 nucleotides are TGTGCCAGCAGTGAAGCGCCCCAGGGTCTGTACTTC.

The CDR3 DNA sequence: TGTGCCAGTAGGCTACCAAGTGCGGGCAATCAGCCCCAGCATTTT. The encoded protein is CASRLPSAGNQPQHF. The V and J genes are TRBV19 and TRBJ1-5; D gene ambiguous. Germline CDR1 reads LNHDA; CDR2 reads SQIVND (reference sequence). Trimming cost V 6 bases and J 2 bases, with 14 bases left between them. This CDR3 comprises 15 residues.

V gene TRBV10-2 combines with J gene TRBJ2-6; TRBD1 might be the D (5 bases). The germline gives CDR1 WSHSY, CDR2 SAAADI. CDR3 length equals 17 residues. Trimming left V 2 bases short and J 1 base short, with 12 bases between. This chain's CDR3 is CASSERPRESGANVLTF. CDR3 in DNA: TGCGCCAGCAGTGAGCGACCCAGGGAATCTGGGGCCAACGTCCTGACTTTC.

V usage is TRBV27 and J usage is TRBJ2-7; 7 nucleotides match TRBD1. Germline V gene data show CDR1 as MNHEY and CDR2 as SMNVEV (reference sequence). CDR3 length: 15 amino acids. Losses at the gene ends were 1 base for V and 0 bases for J; bases not matched to a gene: 3. The DNA of the CDR3 is TGTGCCAGCAGTTTATTTCCAGGGGGCTCCTACGAGCAGTACTTC. Translation: CASSLFPGGSYEQYF.

The chain is built from TRBV27 and TRBJ2-2, with a possible D match to TRBD1 (5 bases). This CDR3 is 14 amino acids long. V dropped 5 bases and J dropped 0 bases, with 7 bases sitting between them. Germline V gene data show CDR1 as MNHEY and CDR2 as SMNVEV (reference sequence). DNA for the CDR3: TGTGCCAGCAGTCGACAGACGAACACCGGGGAGCTGTTTTTT. Encoded protein: CASSRQTNTGELFF.

The gene calls are TRBV6-5 and TRBJ1-6; D is uncertain. The germline V gene encodes CDR1 MNHEY and CDR2 SVGAGI. V lost 0 bases and J lost 5, with 11 bases in between. The CDR3 is 16 residues long. The CDR3 sequence: CASSYSIEGDNSPLHF. The DNA of the CDR3 is TGTGCCAGCAGTTACTCGATTGAGGGTGATAATTCACCCCTCCACTTT.

This clone was detected only a few times. The V and J genes are TRBV3-1 (or the pseudogene TRBV3-2) and TRBJ2-7, with D tentatively TRBD2 (6 bases). The CDR3 is made up of 14 amino acids. CDR1 and CDR2 (germline): LGHDT, YNNKEL (reference sequence). The germline V and J ends were trimmed by 1 base and 3 bases, with 10 bases remaining between them. CDR3: CASSQVGDFYEQYF. The CDR3 DNA reads TGTGCCAGCAGCCAAGTTGGGGACTTCTACGAGCAGTACTTC.

V and J are TRBV5-6 and TRBJ2-1; a possible D gene is TRBD2 (6 bases). V was clipped by 2 bases and J by 4 bases, with 10 bases between them. The CDR3 is 14 amino acids. CDR1 SGHDT and CDR2 YYEEEE come from the germline V gene. The CDR3 here is CASSFGSGYNEQFF. In DNA form, the CDR3 reads TGTGCCAGCAGCTTCGGGAGCGGGTACAATGAGCAGTTCTTC.

The genes are TRBV15 and TRBJ2-5; 12 bases map to TRBD2. Per germline, CDR1 LNHNV and CDR2 YYDKDF (reference sequence). The CDR3 consists of 16 residues. J lost 4 bases, V lost 0 bases, and 3 bases had no gene match. This CDR3 is CATSRDLLAGGETQYF. The CDR3 coding sequence is TGTGCCACCAGCAGAGATTTACTAGCGGGGGGAGAGACCCAGTACTTC.

CDR3 DNA sequence: TGTGCCAGCAGCATACGAGCGGGGGGGGAAACAGATACGCAGTATTTT. Translated, it gives CASSIRAGGETDTQYF. The rearrangement uses TRBV11-2 and TRBJ2-3, with TRBD2 matching 10 bases. The V segment lost 5 bases and the J segment 3 bases; nucleotides outside the gene matches: 8. Germline assignment: CDR1 SGHAT and CDR2 FQNNGV. CDR3 size: 16 residues. Drawing the rest from reference TRBV11-2 and TRBJ2-3, the complete variable domain is EAGVAQSPRYKIIEKRQSVAFWCNPISGHATLYWYQQILGQGPKLLIQFQNNGVVDDSQLPKDRFSAERLKGVDSTLKIQPAKLEDSAVYLCASSIRAGGETDTQYFGPGTRLTVL.

This clone appeared a few times. The gene calls are TRBV2 and TRBJ2-7; D gene ambiguous. V lost 6 bases and J lost 1, with 19 bases in between. The germline V gene encodes CDR1 SNHLY and CDR2 FYNNEI. CDR3 length: 16 residues. Here the CDR3 reads CASRPTLPLVSYEQYF. The CDR3 DNA is TGTGCCAGCAGACCTACACTTCCGCTGGTGTCCTACGAGCAGTACTTC.

V is TRBV5-5 and J is TRBJ1-6, with D uncertain. Germline values: CDR1 SGHKS, CDR2 YYEKEE (reference sequence). V was pared by 0 bases and J by 10 bases, with 8 bases between. CDR3 length equals 13 residues. The CDR3 protein is CASSLASDSPLHF. The CDR3 DNA is TGTGCCAGCAGCTTGGCTTCAGACTCACCCCTCCACTTT.

In its sample, this clone was seen a few times. This sequence joins TRBV27 and TRBJ2-5; D not certain. The CDR3 is 13 residues long. CDR1 MNHEY and CDR2 SMNVEV come from the germline V gene (reference sequence). The V end was cut by 3 bases, the J end by 5 bases, with 10 bases between. CDR3 residues: CASSFLGTETQYF. Here the CDR3 DNA reads TGTGCCAGCAGTTTTCTCGGAACGGAGACCCAGTACTTC.